These 10 T cell receptor beta chains were sequenced from one sample in a study of CD8 T cells in ankylosing spondylitis. MiXCR, run by TCRdb on the 5' RACE reads, gives a single entry per CDR3 protein. The sample lists 200,000 to 300,000 distinct CDR3 sequences; about 10% were seen once. Source material: blood, either unsorted or a sorted T cell fraction (not recorded which). These receptors all stem from a male donor with ankylosing spondylitis or in good health (not recorded which).

For this clonotype: This may be a read error: a much more frequent sequence differs by one nucleotide. The V and J genes are TRBV7-9 and TRBJ1-5; D perhaps matches TRBD1 (5 bases). Per the germline V gene, CDR1 is SEHNR and CDR2 is FQNEAQ (reference sequence). The CDR3 is 15 residues long. The CDR3 sequence: CTSSLGWGGNQPQHF. The CDR3 DNA reads as TGTACCAGCAGCCTAGGGTGGGGGGGAAATCAGCCCCAGCATTTT.

This clonotype was counted many times. V usage is TRBV12-3 or TRBV12-4 and J usage is TRBJ2-1; perhaps TRBD2 as D (6 bases). V was clipped by 0 bases and J by 2 bases, with 11 bases between them. The CDR3 is made up of 16 amino acids. CDR3 in amino acids: CASSLAWVAAYNEQFF. The CDR3 bases are TGTGCCAGCAGTTTAGCGTGGGTAGCGGCCTACAATGAGCAGTTCTTC.

The rearrangement uses TRBV3-1 and TRBJ2-7; 9 bases match TRBD2. Germline lookup yields CDR1 LGHDT and CDR2 YNNKEL (reference sequence). The CDR3 totals 15 residues. Trimming cost V 0 bases and J 6 bases; bases outside gene matches: 6. The CDR3 DNA sequence: TGTGCCAGCAGCCAAGAACTAGCGGGCCCATTCGAGCAGTACTTC. Translating it yields CASSQELAGPFEQYF.

This clonotype was observed at least ten times. The chain combines TRBV20-1 with TRBJ2-1; the D gene is possibly TRBD1 (6 bases). The CDR3 has 12 residues. The V and J ends lost 3 bases and 4 bases respectively, with 7 bases between them. Per the germline V gene, CDR1 is DFQATT and CDR2 is SNEGSKA (reference sequence). CDR3 region: CSARGAYNEQFF. The CDR3 DNA reads TGCAGTGCTAGGGGGGCGTACAATGAGCAGTTCTTC.

This clonotype has at least ten counts. V is TRBV6-1 and J is TRBJ2-7; 7 bases are shared with TRBD2. Trimming at V came to 5 bases and at J to 6 bases, leaving 10 bases not matched to a gene. This CDR3 has 14 residues. Germline assignment: CDR1 MNHNS and CDR2 SASEGT. This CDR3 reads CASSPVVSGGEQYF. The CDR3 DNA sequence: TGTGCCAGCAGTCCTGTCGTCTCGGGGGGCGAGCAGTACTTC.

Many counts were recorded for this clonotype. This chain joins TRBV27 and TRBJ1-2; 7 bases map to TRBD1. With 5 bases clipped from V and 6 bases from J, the junction kept 6 bases outside the gene matches. Germline V CDR1 and CDR2: MNHEY, SMNVEV (reference sequence). CDR3 size: 13 residues. This chain's CDR3 is CASSVGGGDGYTF. The CDR3 DNA reads TGTGCCAGCAGTGTAGGGGGCGGCGATGGCTACACCTTC.

This clonotype showed up many times. V usage is TRBV20-1 and J usage is TRBJ1-3; tentatively, D is TRBD1 (5 bases). CDR3 length: 15 residues. V dropped 0 bases and J dropped 11 bases, with 20 bases sitting between them. Germline CDR1 DFQATT, CDR2 SNEGSKA (reference sequence). The CDR3 DNA follows: TGCAGTGCTAGAGATCAAACAGGCCCGTTAAGCGCCATATATTTT. It encodes CSARDQTGPLSAIYF.

Many counts were recorded for this clonotype. CDR3 DNA sequence: TGCAGTGCACGAGGGGCGGGGAATTCACCCCTCCACTTT. Its protein product is CSARGAGNSPLHF. This chain links TRBV20-1 with TRBJ1-6; TRBD1 might be the D (5 bases). With 6 bases removed from V and 7 bases from J, the gap between germline ends came to 13 bases. Germline values: CDR1 DFQATT, CDR2 SNEGSKA (reference sequence). This CDR3 region has 13 residues.

This clonotype was seen many times. The chain combines TRBV25-1 with TRBJ1-1; 7 bases line up with TRBD1. CDR1 and CDR2 from the germline V gene are MGHDK and SYGVNS. Unmatched junction bases numbered 3, after V lost 1 base and J lost 1 base. The CDR3 is made up of 15 amino acids. The chain's CDR3 is CASSESRTGNTEAFF. CDR3 DNA: TGTGCCAGCAGTGAATCCCGGACAGGGAACACTGAAGCTTTCTTT.

This clonotype has ten or more counts. The V call is TRBV5-1, the J call TRBJ1-1; D is possibly TRBD1 (5 bases). V lost 0 bases, J lost 3 bases, and 12 bases lay in between. Germline V gene data show CDR1 as SGHRS and CDR2 as YFSETQ. CDR3 length: 15 amino acids. The CDR3 DNA reads TGCGCCAGCAGCTTGGGTGGGGGAGGGGACACTGAAGCTTTCTTT. It yields the protein CASSLGGGGDTEAFF. The full variable domain, rest sourced from reference TRBV5-1 and TRBJ1-1, is KAGVTQTPRYLIKTRGQQVTLSCSPISGHRSVSWYQQTPGQGLQFLFEYFSETQRNKGNFPGRFSGRQFSNSRSEMNVSTLELGDSALYLCASSLGGGGDTEAFFGQGTRLTVV.